This section outlines one TCR beta chain sequence together with its context. As originally analysed: The authors estimated nucleated cell counts from reference gene primer amplification. Clones were sequenced by immunoSEQ multiplex PCR, and TCRdb holds only the in-frame ones, with some missing. V and J calls and clone size are those listed in that table; D and trimming were worked out from the DNA. The sample carries tens of thousands of clones, 75% to 80% recorded once. Deletions cut 5 bases from V and 0 bases from J, with 15 bases between. The CDR3 length is 17 residues. The source of the sample is a study of blood T cell repertoires in COVID-19. For the study at large: COVID-19 samples, acute and convalescent, were from the United States, Italy and Spain. PBMCs, B-cell-depleted T cells, or T cells provided the cDNA or gDNA that made up the material.

V is TRBV5-3 and J is TRBJ1-6; D possibly corresponds to TRBD1 (6 bases). TRBV5-3 is an ORF, with its function uncertain. The TCR originated in a man aged 65 to 85 with COVID-19, enrolled during active disease. Sequences were obtained from peripheral blood. CDR3 amino acids: CARRRQVPSSYNSPLHF. In nucleotides, the CDR3 is TGTGCCAGAAGGCGACAGGTCCCCAGCTCCTATAATTCACCCCTCCACTTT.